This T cell receptor (beta chain) was profiled in a study of radiotherapy plus CTLA-4 blockade in lung cancer. TCRdb's copy holds only in-frame clones and misses some; the assay was immunoSEQ multiplex PCR. The sample shows 65,000 to 95,000 clones, about 87% of them seen only once. Regarding the study as a whole: Tumor-derived TCR clones expanded in blood after radiotherapy plus ipilimumab.

Note on this clone: The antigen is unknown.

This CDR3 has 15 residues. V lost 5 bases to trimming and J lost 3 bases; unmatched junction nucleotides: 8. Germline CDR1 and CDR2: SEHNR and FQNEAQ (reference sequence). The sequences come from peripheral blood, collected from a patient treated with radiotherapy plus ipilimumab. This clonotype was obtained from a human donor with non-small cell lung cancer who had stable disease on radiotherapy plus ipilimumab. The J gene is TRBJ1-1, the V gene TRBV7-9; 8 bases fit TRBD1. The CDR3 region is CASSTPTGVDTEAFF. The CDR3 DNA sequence: TGTGCCAGCAGCACCCCGACAGGGGTAGACACTGAAGCTTTCTTT.